One and the same sample provided the 30 T cell receptor beta chains below, sequenced in a study of cytomegalovirus exposure and HLA in healthy donors. It was with 60 Vbeta and 13 Jbeta primers that the PCR ran. Measured with immunoSEQ multiplex PCR; TCRdb has only the in-frame clones, and not every one. Of 84,000 or so clones listed, roughly 80% are singletons. The sample was PBMCs. The receptors were sampled from a woman in her 50s in good health and CMV-seronegative.

J is TRBJ1-2 and V is TRBV4-2, with D unclear. V lost 3 bases and J 4 bases, leaving 21 bases between the germline ends. The CDR3 length is 17 residues. Germline CDR1 is LGHNA and CDR2 is YNFKEQ. CDR3 DNA: TGTGCCAGCAGCCAGCCTCCTGCGGGCAACCTATTCTATGGCTACACCTTC. It translates to CASSQPPAGNLFYGYTF.

The rearrangement uses TRBV2 and TRBJ1-4; D is undetermined. Per the germline V gene, CDR1 is SNHLY and CDR2 is FYNNEI. The CDR3 consists of 14 residues. Trimming pared 9 bases from V and 0 bases from J, leaving 11 bases between. The CDR3 sequence: CASQYNPTNEKLFF. In DNA form, the CDR3 reads TGTGCCAGTCAGTACAACCCAACTAATGAAAAACTGTTTTTT.

The V and J genes are TRBV5-1 and TRBJ2-5; 10 bases align to TRBD2. The CDR3 extends over 16 amino acids. With 9 bases clipped from V and 4 bases from J, the junction kept 15 bases outside the gene matches. Germline-derived CDR1 and CDR2 are SGHRS and YFSETQ. The CDR3 DNA sequence: TGCGCCACCGGGAAAGGAGCGGGAGGGCCAGGAGAGACCCAGTACTTC. It specifies CATGKGAGGPGETQYF.

There are a few counts of this clone. The V call is TRBV7-2, the J call TRBJ2-3, with 9 bases aligning to TRBD1. CDR1 SGHTA and CDR2 FQGNSA come from the germline V gene. J was trimmed by 10 bases and V by 1 base; bases with no gene match: 6. This CDR3 comprises 14 residues. The CDR3 nucleotides read TGTGCCAGCAGCTTAGGGGACAGGGACGGTTCGCAGTATTTT. Protein: CASSLGDRDGSQYF. Full variable domain (rest looked up from reference TRBV7-2 and TRBJ2-3): GAGVSQSPSNKVTEKGKDVELRCDPISGHTALYWYRQSLGQGLEFLIYFQGNSAPDKSGLPSDRFSAERTGGSVSTLTIQRTQQEDSAVYLCASSLGDRDGSQYFGPGTRLTVL.

The genes are TRBV5-6 and TRBJ1-5; possible D gene TRBD1, 6 bases. The CDR3 is 13 residues long. V lost 3 bases, J lost 15 bases, and 19 bases lay in between. Germline CDR1 reads SGHDT; CDR2 reads YYEEEE. The CDR3, as DNA: TGTGCCAGCAGCTACGGGACCTCCGAACAGGGGCATTTT. It translates to CASSYGTSEQGHF.

This chain links TRBV7-9 with TRBJ1-2, with 8 bases matching TRBD1. V gave up 3 bases and J gave up 2 bases; unmatched junction bases: 5. Germline V gives CDR1 SEHNR, CDR2 FQNEAQ (reference sequence). This CDR3 is built from 15 residues. The CDR3 nucleotides read TGTGCCAGCAGCTTTGGGGCAGGGGGCAACTATGGCTACACCTTC. It codes for CASSFGAGGNYGYTF.

The rearrangement links TRBV9 to TRBJ2-3, with 13 bases identical to TRBD2. CDR1 SGDLS and CDR2 YYNGEE come from the germline V gene. The CDR3 is 16 amino acids. Trimming took 0 bases from V and 6 from J; bases not matched to a gene: 4. CDR3: CASSVGTSGSGDTQYF. The CDR3 coding sequence is TGTGCCAGCAGCGTAGGGACTAGCGGGAGCGGCGATACGCAGTATTTT.

This clone was detected only once. The V gene is TRBV9, the J gene TRBJ2-5; 9 nucleotides agree with TRBD2. Unmatched junction bases numbered 4, after V lost 0 bases and J lost 4 bases. The V gene's germline CDR1 is SGDLS and CDR2 YYNGEE. This CDR3 spans 15 amino acids. Here the CDR3 reads CASSVGPGLAETQYF. The CDR3 DNA reads as TGTGCCAGCAGCGTAGGGCCGGGACTAGCAGAGACCCAGTACTTC. The full variable domain, its missing parts supplied by reference TRBV9 and TRBJ2-5, is DSGVTQTPKHLITATGQRVTLRCSPRSGDLSVYWYQQSLDQGLQFLIQYYNGEERAKGNILERFSAQQFPDLHSELNLSSLELGDSALYFCASSVGPGLAETQYFGPGTRLLVL.

The table lists this clone with a count of one. The chain joins TRBV28 to TRBJ2-7, with 9 bases that match TRBD2. The CDR3 has 14 amino acids. The V and J ends lost 6 bases and 4 bases, in that order; junction bases with no gene match: 7. Germline loops: CDR1 MDHEN, CDR2 SYDVKM. The CDR3 DNA follows: TGTGCCAGCAGCAATAGCGGGAGTAGGTACGAGCAGTACTTC. The encoded protein is CASSNSGSRYEQYF.

This sequence joins TRBV6-5 and TRBJ1-5; 9 nucleotides match TRBD1. Trimming removed 6 bases from V and 5 bases from J; junction bases left unmatched: 8. The CDR3 extends over 15 amino acids. Germline V lookup: CDR1 MNHEY, CDR2 SVGAGI. CDR3 sequence (DNA): TGTGCCAGCAGCAAAAACAGGGGGCGCGATCAGCCCCAGCATTTT. Translated: CASSKNRGRDQPQHF.

Concerning this clone: Its ends do not fully match the called genes, so a read error is possible. J is TRBJ2-3 and V is TRBV7-7, with 9 bases that match TRBD1. The CDR3 is 15 amino acids. From germline, CDR1 is SSHAT and CDR2 FNYEAQ (reference sequence). The CDR3 reads CASSLRGTGTDTQYF. CDR3 DNA: TGTGCTAGCAGCTTAAGAGGGACAGGGACAGATACGCAGTATTTT.

This chain joins TRBV25-1 and TRBJ1-1; 9 bases fit TRBD1. CDR1 and CDR2 (germline): MGHDK, SYGVNS. The CDR3 spans 14 residues. V shed 7 bases and J 6 bases; nucleotides not matched to a gene: 9. The CDR3 bases are TGTGCCAGCACCCAGACAGGGGGTAGGTCTGAAGCTTTCTTT. It is translated as CASTQTGGRSEAFF. Combining the CDR3 with reference TRBV25-1 and TRBJ1-1 gives the whole variable domain EADIYQTPRYLVIGTGKKITLECSQTMGHDKMYWYQQDPGMELHLIHYSYGVNSTEKGDLSSESTVSRIRTEHFPLTLESARPSHTSQYLCASTQTGGRSEAFFGQGTRLTVV.

The chain uses TRBV27 and TRBJ2-2; 9 nucleotides line up with TRBD2. Germline CDR1 MNHEY, CDR2 SMNVEV (reference sequence). After removal of 6 bases from V and 4 bases from J, the junction contained 3 bases not matched to a gene. CDR3 length equals 14 residues. The CDR3: CASRKLAGTGELFF. The CDR3 nucleotides read TGTGCCAGCAGGAAACTAGCGGGCACCGGGGAGCTGTTTTTT.

The chain couples TRBV4-1 to TRBJ2-3; tentative D call: TRBD2 (6 bases). V was cut by 4 bases and J by 0 bases, with 17 bases left in between. The CDR3 loop spans 17 amino acids. Germline CDR1 MGHRA, CDR2 YSYEKL. In nucleotides, the CDR3 is TGCGCCAGCAGCCTCCGGTCTCTAGCGATCAGCACAGATACGCAGTATTTT. Protein product: CASSLRSLAISTDTQYF.

The rearrangement joins TRBV18 to TRBJ1-1, with 10 positions matching TRBD1. CDR1 and CDR2 (germline): KGHSH, LQKENI. The CDR3 has 14 residues. The V gene end was trimmed by 6 bases and the J gene end by 6 bases; junction bases not matched to a gene: 7. The CDR3 is CASSRGQGLAEAFF. CDR3 nucleotide sequence: TGTGCCAGCTCCCGGGGACAGGGGCTCGCTGAAGCTTTCTTT. Full variable domain (outside the CDR3, taken from reference TRBV18 and TRBJ1-1): NAGVMQNPRHLVRRRGQEARLRCSPMKGHSHVYWYRQLPEEGLKFMVYLQKENIIDESGMPKERFSAEFPKEGPSILRIQQVVRGDSAAYFCASSRGQGLAEAFFGQGTRLTVV.

J is TRBJ1-2 and V is TRBV4-3; 8 bases are a match to TRBD1. The CDR3 runs 17 residues. Germline-derived CDR1 and CDR2 are LGHNA and YSLEER. The trim removed 0 bases at V and 4 bases at J, leaving 10 bases unmatched. The CDR3 region is CASSQEPSGGLSYGYTF. The DNA for the CDR3 is TGCGCCAGCAGCCAAGAGCCATCAGGGGGCTTAAGCTATGGCTACACCTTC.

V is TRBV2 and J is TRBJ1-5; D ambiguous. V dropped 2 bases and J dropped 7 bases, with 12 bases sitting between them. The CDR3 spans 14 residues. The germline gives CDR1 SNHLY, CDR2 FYNNEI. The CDR3 region is CASSEFREGQPQHF. The CDR3 region has the DNA TGTGCCAGCAGTGAATTCCGGGAGGGACAGCCCCAGCATTTT.

This clone was observed a single time. The chain recombines TRBV30 with TRBJ1-3; 7 bases line up with TRBD1. V lost 1 base to trimming and J lost 0 bases; unmatched junction nucleotides: 18. CDR1 GTSNPN and CDR2 SVGIG come from the germline V gene (reference sequence). This CDR3 has 20 amino acids. The CDR3 sequence: CAWSGTWTGPNGVSGNTIYF. CDR3 nucleotide sequence: TGTGCCTGGAGTGGTACCTGGACAGGCCCAAACGGGGTCTCTGGAAACACCATATATTTT.

The genes are TRBV9 and TRBJ1-1; D gene unclear. The germline V and J ends were trimmed by 0 bases and 5 bases, with 14 bases remaining between them. The germline CDR1 and CDR2 sequences are SGDLS and YYNGEE. This CDR3 contains 15 residues. This chain's CDR3 is CASSVVDTRGTEAFF. In DNA, the CDR3 is TGTGCCAGCAGCGTAGTAGACACCAGAGGGACTGAAGCTTTCTTT.

The V gene is TRBV5-4, the J gene TRBJ2-3; 9 bases are a match to TRBD2. The V and J ends lost 4 bases and 5 bases, in that order; junction bases with no gene match: 11. The germline CDR1 and CDR2 sequences are SGHNT and YYREEE (reference sequence). CDR3 length: 16 amino acids. CDR3: CASSRPGLAGRDTQYF. In DNA form, the CDR3 reads TGTGCCAGCAGCCGTCCTGGCCTAGCGGGAAGAGATACGCAGTATTTT.

The chain uses TRBV27 and TRBJ1-5; TRBD1 matches at 7 bases. V trimming: 5 bases; J trimming: 2 bases; junction bases outside the gene matches: 6. In germline, CDR1 is MNHEY, CDR2 SMNVEV (reference sequence). The CDR3 is 15 amino acids. In DNA form, the CDR3 reads TGTGCCAGCAGTCGACAGGGTCGGGGCAATCAGCCCCAGCATTTT. Its translation: CASSRQGRGNQPQHF.

The V and J genes are TRBV5-1 and TRBJ2-6, with TRBD1 identical over 7 bases. The J segment lost 1 base and the V segment lost 0 bases, leaving 10 bases of the junction unmatched. Germline assignment: CDR1 SGHRS and CDR2 YFSETQ. The CDR3 is 19 residues long. The DNA of the CDR3 is TGCGCCAGCAGCTTGGGAGGGGGCGGAAGGATTTCTGGGGCCAACGTCCTGACTTTC. Translation gives CASSLGGGGRISGANVLTF.

The chain joins TRBV11-2 to TRBJ2-2, with D tentatively TRBD2 (5 bases). Trimming left V 5 bases short and J 6 bases short, with 7 bases between. Germline assignment: CDR1 SGHAT and CDR2 FQNNGV. CDR3 size: 12 residues. Here the CDR3 DNA reads TGTGCCAGCAGCCCCGGGGCCGGGGAGCTGTTTTTT. Protein sequence: CASSPGAGELFF.

The CDR3 DNA reads as TGCGCCAGCAGTGAACTCGGCGGGACCGCCTACGAGCAGTACTTC. It yields the protein CASSELGGTAYEQYF. V and J are TRBV10-2 and TRBJ2-7, with a weak D call TRBD2 (6 bases). Trimming shortened V by 3 bases and J by 2 bases, and 14 bases separated the two germline ends. The CDR3 totals 15 residues. In germline, CDR1 is WSHSY, CDR2 SAAADI.

V usage is TRBV2 and J usage is TRBJ2-2, with 7 bases that match TRBD2. This CDR3 contains 15 residues. Germline CDR1 SNHLY, CDR2 FYNNEI. The trim removed 4 bases at V and 1 base at J, leaving 3 bases unmatched. CDR3 amino acids: CASSVGGGNTGELFF. In DNA form, the CDR3 reads TGTGCCAGCAGTGTTGGGGGGGGGAACACCGGGGAGCTGTTTTTT.

The rearrangement joins TRBV9 to TRBJ2-2; possibly TRBD1 for D (5 bases). Trimming pared 1 base from V and 7 bases from J, leaving 5 bases between. The CDR3 totals 12 residues. Germline CDR1 and CDR2: SGDLS and YYNGEE. CDR3 sequence: CASSVQGGELFF. The CDR3 DNA sequence: TGTGCCAGCAGCGTACAGGGCGGGGAGCTGTTTTTT.

This clone has only one observation. The V and J genes are TRBV27 and TRBJ2-1; D gene ambiguous. Per germline, CDR1 MNHEY and CDR2 SMNVEV (reference sequence). The length of the CDR3 is 11 residues. The V end lost 8 bases, the J end lost 10 bases, and 12 bases lay between the germline ends. Here the CDR3 DNA reads TGTGCCAGCTCTTCGCCTCGGGAGCAGTTCTTC. Protein: CASSSPREQFF.

This sequence joins TRBV18 and TRBJ2-5, with TRBD1 identical over 7 bases. The ends lost 2 bases at V and 2 bases at J; junction bases unmatched: 2. Germline V gene sequence: CDR1 KGHSH, CDR2 LQKENI. There are 14 residues in the CDR3. CDR3 nucleotide sequence: TGTGCCAGCTCACCAGGGACAGTACAAGAGACCCAGTACTTC. Translating gives CASSPGTVQETQYF.

The V gene is TRBV19, the J gene TRBJ2-1, with a tentative D call TRBD1 (6 bases). Germline lookup yields CDR1 LNHDA and CDR2 SQIVND (reference sequence). V dropped 1 base and J dropped 2 bases, with 9 bases sitting between them. The CDR3 is made up of 15 amino acids. The CDR3 DNA sequence: TGTGCCAGTAGTATAGTATGGGGGCCCTACAATGAGCAGTTCTTC. Translation gives CASSIVWGPYNEQFF. Full variable domain (missing parts from reference TRBV19 and TRBJ2-1): DGGITQSPKYLFRKEGQNVTLSCEQNLNHDAMYWYRQDPGQGLRLIYYSQIVNDFQKGDIAEGYSVSREKKESFPLTVTSAQKNPTAFYLCASSIVWGPYNEQFFGPGTRLTVL.

The gene calls are TRBV15 and TRBJ1-4; a weak D match, TRBD1 (6 bases). The CDR3 consists of 17 residues. Germline-derived CDR1 and CDR2 are LNHNV and YYDKDF (reference sequence). Trimming cost V 0 bases and J 6 bases, with 17 bases left between them. This CDR3 reads CATSRDGPQGWDEKLFF. The DNA for the CDR3 is TGTGCCACCAGCAGAGATGGTCCACAGGGCTGGGATGAAAAACTGTTTTTT.